This T cell receptor beta chain was captured in a study of early T cells in non-severe SARS-CoV-2 infection. As for the study in general: Sequenced material consisted of bulk RNA (from unsorted whole blood), and chains were unpaired.

As part of library construction, unique molecular identifiers were attached to individual cDNA molecules. TCRdb reprocessed the 5' RACE reads via MiXCR and lists one record per CDR3 protein. This sample has around 50,000 distinct CDR3 sequences, with roughly 10% found just once. Findings and caveats of the study: Anti-spike CD8 responses were favored by VDJdb matching, which missed private and CD4 specificities.

Looked up from germline, CDR1 is KGHSH and CDR2 is LQKENI. The CDR3 spans 15 residues. V lost 1 base and J 4 bases, leaving 13 bases between the germline ends. There are a few counts of this clonotype. As yet, its antigen is unknown. The sequence was collected from an adult who was a healthcare worker with PCR-confirmed SARS-CoV-2 infection or an uninfected control (not recorded which). The sequenced sample was whole blood. This chain joins TRBV18 and TRBJ1-2; maybe TRBD1 (5 bases). CDR3 residues: CASSPLAGLVYGYTF. The DNA for the CDR3 is TGTGCCAGCTCACCACTCGCAGGGTTGGTCTATGGCTACACCTTC.